The 16 T cell receptor beta chains presented below share a single source sample, sequenced in a study of blood T cells in healthy people across ages. Primers used in a second PCR of roughly 6 to 11 cycles were a sample-barcoded 5' primer and a J-beta primer mix. Via MiXCR, TCRdb re-called the 5' RACE reads, giving one row per CDR3 protein. The repertoire includes some 1.4 million distinct CDR3 sequences, around two fifths of them detected once, and 7% to 9.5% sits in the top ten. Sequenced input: blood. The receptors stem from a woman younger than 35 in good health.

The chain employs TRBV10-3 and TRBJ1-2; D perhaps matches TRBD1 (5 bases). Trimming left V 4 bases short and J 6 bases short, with 12 bases between. This CDR3 contains 13 residues. Germline-derived CDR1 and CDR2 are ENHRY and SYGVKD. CDR3 DNA: TGTGCCATCAGTGGGGGCCGGGCGGATGGCTACACCTTC. Its protein is CAISGGRADGYTF.

The sample holds a few counts of this clonotype. J is TRBJ2-5 and V is TRBV20-1, with D possibly matching TRBD2 (6 bases). The CDR3 is made up of 13 amino acids. Germline lookup yields CDR1 DFQATT and CDR2 SNEGSKA (reference sequence). The V end lost 5 bases, the J end lost 5 bases, and 15 bases lay between the germline ends. CDR3 residues: CSAAVGGAETQYF. The CDR3 nucleotides read TGCAGTGCTGCGGTTGGAGGGGCCGAGACCCAGTACTTC.

V usage is TRBV2 and J usage is TRBJ2-1, with TRBD2 identical over 9 bases. The CDR3 length is 15 residues. Unmatched junction bases numbered 10, after V lost 3 bases and J lost 10 bases. Germline CDR1 SNHLY, CDR2 FYNNEI. The CDR3 reads CASSEAAGGGKEQFF. In DNA form, the CDR3 reads TGTGCCAGCAGTGAGGCAGCGGGAGGAGGGAAGGAGCAGTTCTTC.

This clonotype has ten or more counts. The chain carries TRBV28 and TRBJ2-7; D is ambiguous. Trimming cost V 0 bases and J 6 bases, with 6 bases left between them. Germline CDR1 reads MDHEN; CDR2 reads SYDVKM. This CDR3 is built from 12 residues. Written as DNA, the CDR3 is TGTGCCAGCAGTTTATGGGGTGGCGAGCAGTACTTC. It codes for CASSLWGGEQYF.

This clonotype was seen at least ten times. The chain recombines TRBV29-1 with TRBJ2-3; D is unclear. The germline V and J ends were trimmed by 0 bases and 5 bases, with 6 bases remaining between them. Germline values: CDR1 SQVTM, CDR2 ANQGSEA. The CDR3 consists of 12 residues. CDR3 sequence (DNA): TGCAGCGTTGAAGAGGGTGAAGATACGCAGTATTTT. Its protein is CSVEEGEDTQYF.

This clonotype came up a few times. The rearrangement joins TRBV29-1 to TRBJ1-2; a possible D gene is TRBD1 (6 bases). The CDR3 has 14 residues. V was pared by 5 bases and J by 2 bases, with 15 bases between. Germline loops: CDR1 SQVTM, CDR2 ANQGSEA. The CDR3 region has the DNA TGCAGCGTTTTGGCAGGGGAACGAAACTATGGCTACACCTTC. This codes for CSVLAGERNYGYTF. Complete variable domain (other parts from reference TRBV29-1 and TRBJ1-2): SAVISQKPSRDICQRGTSLTIQCQVDSQVTMMFWYRQQPGQSLTLIATANQGSEATYESGFVIDKFPISRPNLTFSTLTVSNMSPEDSSIYLCSVLAGERNYGYTFGSGTRLTVV.

The genes are TRBV12-3 or TRBV12-4 and TRBJ2-3; 10 bases fit TRBD2. This CDR3 region has 13 residues. Trimming at V came to 6 bases and at J to 4 bases, leaving 1 base not matched to a gene. In DNA form, the CDR3 reads TGTGCCAGCAGACTAGCGGGATCAGATACGCAGTATTTT. Translating it yields CASRLAGSDTQYF.

In this sample, this clonotype turned up a few times. This sequence joins TRBV7-2 and TRBJ1-2; D is possibly TRBD1 (5 bases). The CDR3 contains 14 residues. Germline CDR1 is SGHTA and CDR2 is FQGNSA. V was shortened by 5 bases and J by 5 bases, with 15 bases between the two germline ends. The CDR3 DNA is TGTGCCAGCAGCGCCCGGACACTAGCGTATGGCTACACCTTC. Translation gives CASSARTLAYGYTF. Full variable domain (remainder filled in from reference TRBV7-2 and TRBJ1-2): GAGVSQSPSNKVTEKGKDVELRCDPISGHTALYWYRQSLGQGLEFLIYFQGNSAPDKSGLPSDRFSAERTGGSVSTLTIQRTQQEDSAVYLCASSARTLAYGYTFGSGTRLTVV.

The table lists this clonotype with a count of one. Sequence at one end of the junction differs from germline and may be a read error. This CDR3 reads CAIRTGHNHGYTF. The CDR3 nucleotides read TGTGCCATACGGACAGGGCATAACCATGGCTACACCTTC. The rearrangement joins TRBV6-2 or TRBV6-3 to TRBJ1-2, with 8 bases aligning to TRBD1. The CDR3 totals 13 residues. Germline CDR1 is MNHEY and CDR2 is SVGEGT.

In this sample, this clonotype turned up many times. The chain couples TRBV3-1 to TRBJ2-7; 9 bases match TRBD2. With 2 bases clipped from V and 0 bases from J, the junction kept 8 bases outside the gene matches. CDR1 LGHDT and CDR2 YNNKEL come from the germline V gene (reference sequence). The CDR3 covers 17 residues. CDR3 in amino acids: CASSQPRGSGSSYEQYF. CDR3 nucleotide sequence: TGTGCCAGCAGCCAACCCCGGGGTAGCGGGAGCTCCTACGAGCAGTACTTC.

The chain joins TRBV5-5 to TRBJ1-3; TRBD1 matches 7 bases. Germline assignment: CDR1 SGHKS and CDR2 YYEKEE (reference sequence). The CDR3 totals 15 residues. V shed 7 bases, J shed 2 bases, and the junction held 9 bases outside the gene matches. In DNA form, the CDR3 reads TGTGCCAGCGACCACAGGGGTGACGCTGGAAACACCATATATTTT. It encodes CASDHRGDAGNTIYF.

This chain links TRBV7-6 with TRBJ2-7; TRBD2 agrees at 9 bases. Germline V CDR1 and CDR2: SGHVS, FNYEAQ. Trimming cost V 3 bases and J 7 bases; bases outside gene matches: 16. The CDR3 covers 17 residues. Here the CDR3 DNA reads TGTGCCAGCAGCTTTGGGGGTAGCGGGAGAGGCTACAATGAGCAGTACTTC. Protein product: CASSFGGSGRGYNEQYF. Supplemented by reference TRBV7-6 and TRBJ2-7, the full variable domain reads GAGVSQSPRYKVTKRGQDVALRCDPISGHVSLYWYRQALGQGPEFLTYFNYEAQQDKSGLPNDRFSAERPEGSISTLTIQRTEQRDSAMYRCASSFGGSGRGYNEQYFGPGTRLTVT.

The chain is built from TRBV28 and TRBJ2-7, with 8 bases identical to TRBD2. Germline CDR1 reads MDHEN; CDR2 reads SYDVKM. The CDR3 has 15 residues. V gave up 6 bases and J gave up 5 bases; unmatched junction bases: 12. CDR3 nucleotides: TGTGCCAGCAGGGACATGCGGGGGGTCTTCGACGAGCAGTACTTC. This gives the protein CASRDMRGVFDEQYF.

The rearrangement uses TRBV20-1 and TRBJ2-5; TRBD2 matches at 10 bases. There are 15 residues in the CDR3. Unmatched junction bases numbered 8, after V lost 2 bases and J lost 5 bases. The germline V gene encodes CDR1 DFQATT and CDR2 SNEGSKA (reference sequence). This chain's CDR3 is CSARLAGAPRETQYF. CDR3 DNA sequence: TGCAGTGCTAGACTAGCGGGGGCTCCTCGGGAGACCCAGTACTTC.

The chain has TRBV20-1 and TRBJ1-4; no clear D. This CDR3 comprises 13 residues. In germline, CDR1 is DFQATT, CDR2 SNEGSKA (reference sequence). Trimming removed 3 bases from V and 8 bases from J, with 13 bases in between. The CDR3 sequence: CSASDREREKLFF. Written as DNA, the CDR3 is TGCAGTGCTAGCGACCGGGAGCGGGAAAAACTGTTTTTT.

The rearrangement links TRBV5-1 to TRBJ1-1; D perhaps matches TRBD1 (5 bases). The V gene lost 0 bases and the J gene lost 4 bases, with 10 bases spanning the gap. CDR1 is SGHRS, CDR2 YFSETQ, per germline. The CDR3 spans 14 residues. The CDR3, as DNA: TGCGCCAGCAGCTTGGACAGGCCCGGCACTGAAGCTTTCTTT. As protein: CASSLDRPGTEAFF.